This T cell receptor (beta chain) was documented in a study of T cell responses to AZD1222 COVID-19 vaccine (dated by TCRdb to the early 2020s). Regarding the complete study: TCR sequencing was performed for fewer than 250 trial participants, of whom some 200 were given two doses of AZD1222 and around 26 were given two doses of MenACWY control vaccine. Enrollment into the trials was organized by age into subgroups of 18-55, 56-69 and 70-plus years, and those subgroups contained around 150, 28 and 57 TCR-sequenced participants, respectively. Points the paper makes about the study in general: A significant rise in spike-specific TCR breadth and depth was observed after two AZD1222 doses relative to day 0 and relative to MenACWY recipients. Because no day 14 peak-response samples were available, repertoires were characterized only after the peak T cell response. The vaccine-associated CD4 TCRs covered the entire spike protein, and the dominant responses fell in regions 160-218 and 743-854. Only six AZD1222 recipients were SARS-CoV-2 seropositive at baseline, limiting conclusions about previously exposed vaccinees. Participants were mostly white British and included more females than males, and it was suggested by the authors that clonal diversity may have been underestimated. Reportedly, close to half of the unique spike-specific TCRs recognized epitopes lying outside the regions that are mutated in the B.1.351 and B.1.1.7 variants. The 56-69-year group was small, and its depth increase did not reach significance, likely because of low power.

Of note for this clone: Its antigen is still unknown. No base-level quality is on record; no much larger clone is a single base apart.

This specimen's time point label, per the study, means: baseline before first vaccination. The treatment or condition label, read with the paper, signifies: meningococcal conjugate vaccine given as trial control. Vaccinee samples were obtained from the UK trials COV001 and COV002, which included a single-blind randomized controlled phase 2/3 trial of AZD1222 (ChAdOx1 nCoV-19) in healthy adults. For TCRbeta chain sequencing, PBMC samples from trial participants were taken at day 0 and at day 28 after the second dose. The CDR3 regions of human TCRbeta chains were analyzed by immunosequencing. In the paper's pipeline: Repertoire TCRs were checked for matches against a reference library of SARS-CoV-2-specific TCRs that had been generated using the MIRA antigen-specificity platform. Breadth was defined as the fraction of unique TCRs that were SARS-CoV-2-associated. Depth was defined as the fraction of total T cells that were SARS-CoV-2-associated. Each spike-specific TCR was assigned to its reactive spike region and to a CD4 or CD8 class using the MIRA data. Log10-transformed breadth and depth values were compared by one-way ANOVA with Sidak's multiple comparisons tests. In its TCRdb copy, this immuneACCESS table keeps in-frame sequences only and misses some clones. Where compared with another copy, unresolved V genes explain less than half of these, and the others have no known cause. The V and J calls and the clone size are those of that table, but D and trimming were determined from the DNA. The sample includes about 110,000 clones, with 89% observed a single time. The ten largest clones take up roughly 3.2% of the sample.

For CDR1 and CDR2, the germline V gene lists LGHNA and YNFKEQ. V and J are truncated by 2 bases and 8 bases respectively, leaving an intervening sequence of 21 bases. The CDR3 goes from the cysteine to the phenylalanine over 16 residues. CDR3 DNA only is kept here, 48 bases in frame from base 1. The sequence was obtained from an adult in good health. Specimen: peripheral blood, collected on day 0 of MenACWY control vaccination. Recombination joined TRBV4-2 with TRBJ1-2, with TRBD1 perhaps the D gene, on 6 matching bases. The nucleotides read TGTGCCAGCAGCCAATCAGGGGCCGTATCCGCCGTAGGCTACACCTTC. The encoded protein is CASSQSGAVSAVGYTF.